The sequence of this T cell receptor beta chain was determined in a study of T cell responses to AZD1222 COVID-19 vaccine. Study-level points and caveats: Baseline seropositivity characterized only a handful of AZD1222 recipients. Females outnumbered males among donors, who were mostly white British; clonal diversity was possibly underestimated. Epitopes outside B.1.351 and B.1.1.7 mutated regions reportedly drew nearly half of spike TCRs.

A remark on this clone: Its antigen is not identified.

Between the trimmed V and J ends, which lost 6 bases and 7 bases, there was a span of 12 bases. Germline V gene sequence: CDR1 MNHEY, CDR2 SVGAGI. The CDR3 runs 12 residues. Repertoires were generated with immunoSEQ multiplex PCR, while TCRdb's copy carries only in-frame clones and drops some. The sample yields 95,000 to 150,000 clones, around 93% seen once. This clonotype originated in an adult in good health. The V and J genes are TRBV6-5 and TRBJ1-1; D possibly corresponds to TRBD1 (5 bases). The sequencing here drew on peripheral blood, taken on day 0 of AZD1222 vaccination. The chain's CDR3 is CASSHGGGEAFF. In DNA form, the CDR3 reads TGTGCCAGCAGCCACGGGGGGGGTGAAGCTTTCTTT.